Listed below are T cell receptor beta chains from one sample, sequenced in a study of technical replicates of blood from a few donors. TCRdb keeps only in-frame clones here, not all; method: immunoSEQ multiplex PCR. The table records roughly 80,000 clones, around 94% of them present only once. Specimen: T cells isolated from PBMCs. The receptors come from a human donor in good health. Both conserved end residues are part of each CDR3.

V gene,J gene,CDR3 protein
TRBV6-7,TRBJ2-1,CASRRVAGGNEQFF
TRBV9,TRBJ1-4,CASSADPAGSEMVKLFF
TRBV4-3,TRBJ2-1,CASSQEMRYRGSYNEQFF
TRBV21-1,TRBJ2-1,CASSKGDSQFF
TRBV28,TRBJ2-7,CASSTGVGEYEQYF
TRBV15,TRBJ1-2,CATSTLDLDRANYGYTF
TRBV14,TRBJ1-1,CASSLMSGNTEAFF
TRBV19,TRBJ1-5,CASSKGVTRNQPQHF
TRBV5-1,TRBJ2-1,CASSLSGSHNEQFF
TRBV19,TRBJ1-5,CASSIRQGARNNQPQHF
TRBV11-3,TRBJ2-6,CASSPPERELPGANVLTF
TRBV4-1,TRBJ1-1,CASSQGPGAYEAFF
TRBV4-1,TRBJ1-1,CASSQDWQNTEAFF
TRBV9,TRBJ2-7,CASSGGRDNEQYF
TRBV11-2,TRBJ2-1,CASSFRGGLAGGNEQFF
TRBV19,TRBJ2-7,CASSTSGFTYEQYF
TRBV9,TRBJ1-4,CASSGGRELEKLFF
TRBV2,TRBJ1-5,CASSAPEGYQPQHF
TRBV29-1,TRBJ2-2,CSVDADTGELFF
TRBV5-1,TRBJ2-7,CASSLVGVQSEQYF
TRBV10-3,TRBJ2-3,CATREVSGDTQYF